This TCR beta chain was recovered during a study of T cell responses to AZD1222 COVID-19 vaccine. Overall study: Pooling was applied to second doses at about 4 or about 12 weeks. General study findings and limits: Donors, mostly white British, included more females; clonal diversity was possibly underestimated.

Method: immunoSEQ multiplex PCR; TCRdb's copy keeps in-frame clones and lacks some. Seen here are around 130,000 clones, over 85% observed once, and the top ten hold 2.5% to 4%. Germline-derived CDR1 and CDR2 are LGHDT and YNNKEL (reference sequence). J lost 11 bases, V lost 0 bases, and 2 bases had no gene match. The CDR3 runs to 12 residues. Turning to this clone: The antigen is unknown.

The rearrangement uses TRBV3-1 (or the pseudogene TRBV3-2) and TRBJ2-7; 9 bases fit TRBD2. The sequence was obtained from an adult in good health. This specimen consisted of peripheral blood, obtained on day 0 of AZD1222 vaccination. Written as DNA, the CDR3 is TGTGCCAGCAGCCAAGAAGGCGGGAGGGAGTACTTC. Protein: CASSQEGGREYF.